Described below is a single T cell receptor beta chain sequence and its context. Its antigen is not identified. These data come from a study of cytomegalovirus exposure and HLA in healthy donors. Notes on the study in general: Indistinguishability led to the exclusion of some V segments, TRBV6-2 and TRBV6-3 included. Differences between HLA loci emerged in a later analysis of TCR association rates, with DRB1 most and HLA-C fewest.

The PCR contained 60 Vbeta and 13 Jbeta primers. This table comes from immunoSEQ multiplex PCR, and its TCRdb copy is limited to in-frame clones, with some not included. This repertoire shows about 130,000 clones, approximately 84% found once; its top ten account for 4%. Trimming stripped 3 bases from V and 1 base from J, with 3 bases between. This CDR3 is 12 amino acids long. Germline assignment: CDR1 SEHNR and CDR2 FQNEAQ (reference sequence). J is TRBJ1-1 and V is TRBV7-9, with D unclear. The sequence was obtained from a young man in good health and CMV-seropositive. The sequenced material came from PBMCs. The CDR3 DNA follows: TGTGCCAGCAGCTTCGGGAACACTGAAGCTTTCTTT. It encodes CASSFGNTEAFF.